Following are 11 T cell receptor beta chains from one sample sequenced in a study of blood T cell repertoires in COVID-19. TCRdb keeps only in-frame clones here, not all; method: immunoSEQ multiplex PCR. The data hold around 270,000 clones, with around 89% observed a single time. The sequenced material came from peripheral blood. These receptors came from a man in his forties or fifties with acute or convalescent COVID-19.

The gene calls are TRBV6-5 and TRBJ2-5; 7 positions agree with TRBD1. V was pared by 7 bases and J by 2 bases, with 4 bases of the junction left unmatched. Per germline, CDR1 MNHEY and CDR2 SVGAGI. The CDR3 has 13 amino acids. The CDR3 loop reads CASKSGGQETQYF. The CDR3 region has the DNA TGTGCCAGCAAATCAGGGGGACAAGAGACCCAGTACTTC.

The V and J genes are TRBV30 and TRBJ1-3; D gene uncertain. This CDR3 spans 15 amino acids. CDR1 and CDR2 (germline): GTSNPN, SVGIG (reference sequence). Deletions cut 2 bases from V and 1 base from J, with 12 bases between. CDR3 DNA: TGTGCCTGGAGTTTTGGCTTCAGGTCTGGAAACACCATATATTTT. It encodes CAWSFGFRSGNTIYF.

The V call is TRBV11-2, the J call TRBJ2-4; TRBD2 might be the D (5 bases). The CDR3 totals 17 residues. The V end lost 5 bases, the J end lost 1 base, and 18 bases lay between the germline ends. The germline CDR1 and CDR2 sequences are SGHAT and FQNNGV. CDR3 DNA: TGTGCCAGCAGCCCGAGTTTTGAGAGGGCGGCCAAAAACATTCAGTACTTC. This sequence encodes CASSPSFERAAKNIQYF.

The chain has TRBV21-1 and TRBJ1-4; TRBD1 was called by the table and not checked on the DNA. TRBV21-1 is shown as a pseudogene. The CDR3 runs to 16 residues. CDR3 sequence: CASSSRVGTGGKGLFF. In nucleotides, the CDR3 is TGTGCCAGCAGCTCCCGGGTAGGGACAGGGGGTAAAGGACTGTTTTTT.

DNA of the CDR3: TGCGCCAGCAGCTCTACAGGGCCAAGGGATTCACCCCTCCACTTT. Amino acids: CASSSTGPRDSPLHF. The rearrangement links TRBV5-1 to TRBJ1-6; possibly TRBD1 for D (6 bases). V lost 3 bases and J lost 8, with 15 bases in between. The CDR3 runs 15 residues. Germline CDR1 and CDR2: SGHRS and YFSETQ. The full variable domain, in which reference TRBV5-1 and TRBJ1-6 provide the parts outside the CDR3, is KAGVTQTPRYLIKTRGQQVTLSCSPISGHRSVSWYQQTPGQGLQFLFEYFSETQRNKGNFPGRFSGRQFSNSRSEMNVSTLELGDSALYLCASSSTGPRDSPLHFGNGTRLTVT.

V gene TRBV4-1 combines with J gene TRBJ2-2, with 12 bases lining up with TRBD1. This CDR3 is 14 amino acids long. Germline CDR1 is MGHRA and CDR2 is YSYEKL. The ends lost 4 bases at V and 10 bases at J; junction bases unmatched: 4. CDR3 region: CASSPGQGAEELFF. For the CDR3, the DNA is TGCGCCAGCAGCCCGGGACAGGGGGCGGAGGAGCTGTTTTTT.

This chain joins TRBV5-1 and TRBJ2-1; 15 nucleotides agree with TRBD2. This CDR3 has 19 residues. Germline trimming cut 3 bases from V and 0 bases from J; bases unmatched to any gene: 7. Per the germline V gene, CDR1 is SGHRS and CDR2 is YFSETQ. The CDR3 is CASSWVGLAGGSSYNEQFF. CDR3 in DNA: TGCGCCAGCAGCTGGGTGGGACTAGCGGGGGGAAGCTCCTACAATGAGCAGTTCTTC. Combining the CDR3 with reference TRBV5-1 and TRBJ2-1 gives the whole variable domain KAGVTQTPRYLIKTRGQQVTLSCSPISGHRSVSWYQQTPGQGLQFLFEYFSETQRNKGNFPGRFSGRQFSNSRSEMNVSTLELGDSALYLCASSWVGLAGGSSYNEQFFGPGTRLTVL.

This chain uses TRBV18 with TRBJ2-7, with 9 bases matching TRBD1. Germline CDR1 KGHSH, CDR2 LQKENI. Trimming cost V 3 bases and J 1 base; bases outside gene matches: 1. The CDR3 consists of 14 residues. CDR3 sequence: CASSPGTGSYEQYF. The CDR3 nucleotides are TGTGCCAGCTCACCGGGGACAGGGTCCTACGAGCAGTACTTC.

The CDR3 DNA is TGCGCCAGCAGGTTTTCCGGTGAGCAGTTCTTC. This sequence encodes CASRFSGEQFF. The chain uses TRBV5-1 and TRBJ2-1, with D hard to call. CDR1 and CDR2 from the germline V gene are SGHRS and YFSETQ. V lost 5 bases to trimming and J lost 9 bases, with 9 bases between them. The CDR3 length is 11 residues. The full variable domain, its missing parts supplied by reference TRBV5-1 and TRBJ2-1, is KAGVTQTPRYLIKTRGQQVTLSCSPISGHRSVSWYQQTPGQGLQFLFEYFSETQRNKGNFPGRFSGRQFSNSRSEMNVSTLELGDSALYLCASRFSGEQFFGPGTRLTVL.

The rearrangement uses TRBV6-5 and TRBJ1-1; TRBD1 might be the D (6 bases). The CDR3 length is 14 residues. Germline CDR1 and CDR2: MNHEY and SVGAGI. The V end lost 5 bases, the J end lost 0 bases, and 10 bases lay between the germline ends. CDR3 DNA sequence: TGTGCCAGCAGTACAGGGTCCTTGAACACTGAAGCTTTCTTT. Translating it yields CASSTGSLNTEAFF.

This chain uses TRBV4-2 with TRBJ1-1; 7 bases agree with TRBD1. Germline CDR1 and CDR2: LGHNA and YNFKEQ. The CDR3 covers 14 residues. Unmatched junction bases numbered 2, after V lost 1 base and J lost 3 bases. CDR3 residues: CASSQVTGDTEAFF. CDR3 coding DNA: TGTGCCAGCAGCCAAGTTACAGGGGACACTGAAGCTTTCTTT.